This T cell receptor (beta chain) derives from a study of T cells after yellow fever vaccination. This clonotype has just a few counts. Trimming cost V 4 bases and J 7 bases, with 14 bases left between them. The CDR3 runs 14 residues. Per the germline V gene, CDR1 is MGHRA and CDR2 is YSYEKL. TCRdb reprocessed the 5' RACE reads with MiXCR, giving one entry per CDR3 protein. In the table there are 100,000 to 150,000 distinct CDR3 sequences, about 8.8% of which are singletons. This receptor was obtained from a man between 18 and 35 years old who received the YFV17D yellow fever vaccine. The input for sequencing was CD8+ T cells sorted from PBMCs, taken on the day of the yellow fever booster vaccination. The chain combines TRBV4-1 with TRBJ2-1; tentative D call: TRBD2 (6 bases). Here the CDR3 reads CASSPLGGRNEQFF. As DNA, the CDR3 is TGCGCCAGCAGCCCCCTCGGAGGGAGGAATGAGCAGTTCTTC.